The rows below give T cell receptor beta chains drawn from one sample of a study of immune characterization of retroperitoneal liposarcoma. TCRdb reprocessed the PCR reads via MiXCR and lists one record per CDR3 protein. The table shows fewer than 9,500 distinct CDR3 sequences, with around 40% occurring only once. Material for sequencing was tumor tissue. All receptors come from a male donor with retroperitoneal liposarcoma. Both conserved end residues are part of each CDR3. A D gene is named only where the DNA matches it firmly. Size is stated for part of the rows, as once, few or many counts, or as a class when the clone is expanded.

D gene	clone size	CDR3 length	J gene	V gene	CDR3 protein	CDR3 DNA
TRBD1	.	17	TRBJ2-6	TRBV6-1	CASTLTGGTSGANVLTF	TGTGCCAGCACCCTGACAGGGGGTACTTCTGGGGCCAACGTCCTGACTTTC
TRBD2	.	16	TRBJ2-5	TRBV12-5	CASGLVTPTSGRLWYF	TGTGCTAGTGGTTTGGTTACCCCCACTAGCGGGAGGTTATGGTACTTC
.	.	14	TRBJ2-1	TRBV24-1	CATSESGPYNEQFF	TGTGCCACCAGTGAGAGCGGCCCCTACAATGAGCAGTTCTTC
TRBD2	.	18	TRBJ2-7	TRBV6-6	CASSVGLAGAVYSYEQYF	TGTGCCAGCAGTGTAGGACTAGCGGGGGCTGTCTATTCCTACGAGCAGTACTTC
.	few	14	TRBJ2-1	TRBV7-8	CASSLGAGIHEQFF	TGTGCCAGCAGCTTAGGGGCAGGTATCCACGAGCAGTTCTTC
.	.	12	TRBJ2-1	TRBV27	CASSFSGNEQFF	TGTGCCAGCAGTTTCTCCGGGAATGAGCAGTTCTTC
.	many	14	TRBJ2-1	TRBV7-6	CASSLGTETYEQFF	TGTGCCAGCAGCTTAGGGACTGAAACCTACGAGCAGTTCTTC
TRBD2	few	15	TRBJ2-3	TRBV6-1	CATLRTSGISDTQYF	TGTGCCACCCTCAGGACTAGCGGGATCTCAGATACGCAGTATTTT
.	many	14	TRBJ2-1	TRBV5-6	CASSSTGTYNEQFF	TGTGCCAGCAGCTCGACAGGGACTTACAATGAGCAGTTCTTC
.	large	15	TRBJ2-3	TRBV6-1	CASREQWDATDTQYF	TGTGCCAGCAGGGAACAGTGGGACGCCACAGATACGCAGTATTTT
.	.	13	TRBJ2-1	TRBV7-6	CASSYKDGYEQFF	TGTGCCAGCAGCTATAAAGACGGCTACGAGCAGTTCTTC
TRBD1	.	16	TRBJ2-7	TRBV12-3/TRBV12-4	CASSFKWPGGSYEQYF	TGTGCCAGCAGTTTTAAGTGGCCAGGGGGCTCCTACGAGCAGTACTTC